These 11 T cell receptor beta chains came from one sample sequenced in a study of T cell responses to AZD1222 COVID-19 vaccine. The repertoire was sequenced with immunoSEQ multiplex PCR; TCRdb's copy has only in-frame clones and lacks some. Counted here are approximately 110,000 clones, 70% to 85% occurring once; the ten biggest clones make up about 6%. Specimen: peripheral blood, collected on day 0 of AZD1222 vaccination. These receptors came from an adult in good health.

The rearrangement uses TRBV3-1 (or the pseudogene TRBV3-2) and TRBJ2-7; D is possibly TRBD1 (6 bases). The V gene lost 4 bases and the J gene lost 2 bases, with 18 bases spanning the gap. The CDR3 extends over 16 amino acids. The germline V gene has CDR1 LGHDT and CDR2 YNNKEL (reference sequence). CDR3 DNA: TGTGCCAGCAGCCCCCATTCAGGGACAACCCCCTACGAGCAGTACTTC. It translates to CASSPHSGTTPYEQYF.

This clone occurred a few times. This chain uses TRBV28 with TRBJ2-2; TRBD1 might be the D (6 bases). Germline V gives CDR1 MDHEN, CDR2 SYDVKM. V was pared by 5 bases and J by 1 base, with 14 bases between. This CDR3 comprises 16 residues. CDR3 nucleotides: TGTGCCAGCAGTCGAGCAGGGGCCCGGAACACCGGGGAGCTGTTTTTT. Its translation is CASSRAGARNTGELFF.

The chain recombines TRBV6-2 or TRBV6-3 with TRBJ1-1; D not certain. From germline, CDR1 is MNHEY and CDR2 SVGEGT. This CDR3 is 12 amino acids long. V lost 0 bases, J lost 9 bases, and 8 bases lay in between. DNA for the CDR3: TGTGCCAGCAGTTACTCGAAACTGCAAGCTTTCTTT. Its protein is CASSYSKLQAFF.

This sequence joins TRBV27 and TRBJ2-2, with a possible D match to TRBD2 (6 bases). The CDR3 totals 14 residues. V gave up 5 bases and J gave up 6 bases, with 13 bases separating them. Germline V lookup: CDR1 MNHEY, CDR2 SMNVEV (reference sequence). CDR3 amino acids: CASSVTSISGELFF. Here the CDR3 DNA reads TGTGCCAGCAGTGTGACTAGTATCTCCGGGGAGCTGTTTTTT.

J is TRBJ1-6 and V is TRBV23-1, with 7 nucleotides matching TRBD1. TRBV23-1 is placed among ORFs of uncertain function. The CDR3 contains 13 residues. V was pared by 8 bases and J by 10 bases, with 8 bases of the junction left unmatched. This CDR3 reads CASRQGRGSPLHF. DNA for the CDR3: TGCGCCAGCCGACAGGGCAGGGGATCACCCCTCCACTTT.

V usage is TRBV15 and J usage is TRBJ1-5, with a possible D match to TRBD1 (6 bases). Trimming left V 3 bases short and J 7 bases short, with 16 bases between. This CDR3 region has 15 residues. Per germline, CDR1 LNHNV and CDR2 YYDKDF (reference sequence). The CDR3 loop is CATSSGTGLRQPQHF. The DNA for the CDR3 is TGTGCCACCAGCAGTGGAACAGGGTTGCGGCAGCCCCAGCATTTT.

In its sample, this clone was seen a few times. V gene TRBV7-9 combines with J gene TRBJ2-2; D unclear. The CDR3 contains 15 residues. Germline CDR1 reads SEHNR; CDR2 reads FQNEAQ (reference sequence). Trimming took 2 bases from V and 3 from J, leaving 10 bases between them. As DNA, the CDR3 is TGTGCCAGCAGCTTATTAAACTCCTACACCGGGGAGCTGTTTTTT. Protein product: CASSLLNSYTGELFF.

The rearrangement uses TRBV6-1 and TRBJ2-3, with D uncertain. The V and J ends lost 4 bases and 2 bases respectively, with 16 bases between them. CDR1 is MNHNS and CDR2 is SASEGT in the germline V gene. There are 16 residues in the CDR3. The CDR3 region has the DNA TGTGCCAGCAGTGGGTTGACCGACTCCTACACAGATACGCAGTATTTT. As protein: CASSGLTDSYTDTQYF.

The chain links TRBV15 to TRBJ2-6; D gene unclear. V was pared by 4 bases and J by 0 bases, with 4 bases between. The CDR3 is made up of 14 amino acids. CDR1 and CDR2 from the germline V gene are LNHNV and YYDKDF (reference sequence). This chain's CDR3 is CATSISSGANVLTF. In DNA, the CDR3 is TGTGCCACCAGCATCAGCTCTGGGGCCAACGTCCTGACTTTC.

The genes are TRBV30 and TRBJ1-2; a possible D gene is TRBD1 (5 bases). CDR1 GTSNPN and CDR2 SVGIG come from the germline V gene (reference sequence). This CDR3 comprises 14 residues. V lost 3 bases, J lost 8 bases, and 19 bases lay in between. CDR3 residues: CAWSSVGGGVGYTF. The DNA of the CDR3 is TGTGCCTGGAGCTCAGTGGGAGGAGGGGTCGGCTACACCTTC.

The chain recombines TRBV20-1 with TRBJ1-1, with D hard to call. The V end was cut by 3 bases, the J end by 11 bases, with 13 bases between. This CDR3 has 11 residues. Germline-derived CDR1 and CDR2 are DFQATT and SNEGSKA (reference sequence). CDR3: CSASLGDRAFF. The CDR3 bases are TGCAGTGCTAGCCTCGGGGATCGCGCTTTCTTT.